Listed below are T cell receptor beta chains from one sample, sequenced in a study of spatial heterogeneity in lung cancer. In TCRdb, the 5' RACE reads were re-called with MiXCR into one record per CDR3 protein. The sample yields roughly 8,900 distinct CDR3 sequences, about 9.3% seen once. Sequenced here: lung tumor tissue, sampled at surgery. The receptors derive from a female donor with early-stage non-small cell lung cancer. CDR3s include the opening cysteine and the closing phenylalanine or tryptophan. The order of the fields is CDR3 length, J gene, V gene, CDR3 protein.

>13|TRBJ2-5|TRBV12-3/TRBV12-4
CASSSGQPETQYF
>18|TRBJ2-6|TRBV11-2
CASSSPGTGDSGANVLTF
>13|TRBJ2-7|TRBV7-2
CASSSRSSYEQYF
>15|TRBJ2-5|TRBV10-2
CASRERTSGEETQYF
>15|TRBJ1-6|TRBV20-1
CSARGGAGDGSPLHF
>16|TRBJ2-5|TRBV7-6
CASSINQITGQETQYF
>13|TRBJ2-5|TRBV20-1
CSALGQLQETQYF
>13|TRBJ2-3|TRBV7-2
CASRFSGADTQYF
>14|TRBJ1-6|TRBV9
CASSVVGEGSPLHF
>13|TRBJ2-5|TRBV29-1
CSVDTRGTETQYF
>14|TRBJ2-3|TRBV11-2
CASSLSQGTDTQYF
>15|TRBJ2-3|TRBV6-2/TRBV6-3
CASSEGLAESNTQYF
>16|TRBJ2-7|TRBV21-1
CASSRFGRKGSNEQYF
>15|TRBJ1-2|TRBV18
CASSPTVRQNYGYTF
>15|TRBJ2-7|TRBV6-2/TRBV6-3
CASSDPGGSSYEQYF